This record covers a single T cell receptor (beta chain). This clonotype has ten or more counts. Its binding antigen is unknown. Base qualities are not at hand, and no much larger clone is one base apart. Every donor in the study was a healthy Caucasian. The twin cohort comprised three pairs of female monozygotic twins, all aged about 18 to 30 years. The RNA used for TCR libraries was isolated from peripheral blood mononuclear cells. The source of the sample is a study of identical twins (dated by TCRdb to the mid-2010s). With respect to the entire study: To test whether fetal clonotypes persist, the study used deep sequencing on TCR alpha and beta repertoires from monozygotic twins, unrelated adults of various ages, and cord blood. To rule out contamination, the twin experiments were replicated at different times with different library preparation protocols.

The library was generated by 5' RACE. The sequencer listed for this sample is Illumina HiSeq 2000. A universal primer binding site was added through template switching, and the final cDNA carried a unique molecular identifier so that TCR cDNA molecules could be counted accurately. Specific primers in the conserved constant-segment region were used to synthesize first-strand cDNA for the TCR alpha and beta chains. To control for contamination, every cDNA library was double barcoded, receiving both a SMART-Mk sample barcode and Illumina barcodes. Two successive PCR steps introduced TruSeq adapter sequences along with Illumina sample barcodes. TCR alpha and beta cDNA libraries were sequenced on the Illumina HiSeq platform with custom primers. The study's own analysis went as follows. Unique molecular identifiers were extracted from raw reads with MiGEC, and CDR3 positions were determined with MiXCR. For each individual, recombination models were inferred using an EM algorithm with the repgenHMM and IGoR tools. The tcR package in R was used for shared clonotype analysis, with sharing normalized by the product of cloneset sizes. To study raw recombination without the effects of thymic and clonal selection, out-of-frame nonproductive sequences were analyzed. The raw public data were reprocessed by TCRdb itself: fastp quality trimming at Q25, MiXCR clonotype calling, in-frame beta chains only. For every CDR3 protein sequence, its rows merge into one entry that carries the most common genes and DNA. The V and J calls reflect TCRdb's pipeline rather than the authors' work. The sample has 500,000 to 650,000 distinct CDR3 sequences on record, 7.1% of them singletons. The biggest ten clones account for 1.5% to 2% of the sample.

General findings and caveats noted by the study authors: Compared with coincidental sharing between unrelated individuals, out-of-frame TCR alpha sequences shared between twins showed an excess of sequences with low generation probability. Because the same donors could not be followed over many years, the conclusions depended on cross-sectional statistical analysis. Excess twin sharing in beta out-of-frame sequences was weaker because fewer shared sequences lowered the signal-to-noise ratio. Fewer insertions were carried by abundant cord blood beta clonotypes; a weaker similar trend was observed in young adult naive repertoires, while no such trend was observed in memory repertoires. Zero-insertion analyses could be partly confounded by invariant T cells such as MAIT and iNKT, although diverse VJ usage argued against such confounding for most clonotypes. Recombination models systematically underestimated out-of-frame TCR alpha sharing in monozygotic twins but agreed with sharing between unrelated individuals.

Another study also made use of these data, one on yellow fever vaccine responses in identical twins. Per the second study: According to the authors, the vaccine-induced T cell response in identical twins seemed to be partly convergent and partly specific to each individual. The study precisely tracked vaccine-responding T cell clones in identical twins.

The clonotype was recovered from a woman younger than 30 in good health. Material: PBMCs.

The CDR3 reads CASSYQRLQETQYF. The sequenced DNA is TGTGCCAGCAGTTACCAAAGACTGCAAGAGACCCAGTACTTC. This chain joins TRBV6-5 to TRBJ2-5; the D gene cannot be named for sure. Based on the germline V gene, the CDR1 and CDR2 sequences are MNHEY and SVGAGI. The CDR3 starts with the cysteine, ends with the phenylalanine, and has 14 residues. The DNA shown is the 42-base CDR3, in frame from base 1. A distance of 9 bases separates the germline ends of V and J, which lose 2 bases and 2 bases respectively.